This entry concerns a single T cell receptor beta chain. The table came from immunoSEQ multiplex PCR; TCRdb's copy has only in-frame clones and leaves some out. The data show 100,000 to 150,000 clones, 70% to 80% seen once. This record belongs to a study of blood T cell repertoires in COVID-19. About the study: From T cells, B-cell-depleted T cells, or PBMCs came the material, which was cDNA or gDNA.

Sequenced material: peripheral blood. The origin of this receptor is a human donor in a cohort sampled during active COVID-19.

The CDR3 DNA reads as TGCGCCAGCAGCCAAGGGACAGGGGGCTCCTACAATGAGCAGTTCTTC. It is translated as CASSQGTGGSYNEQFF. This chain connects TRBV4-3 to TRBJ2-1, with TRBD1 identical over 10 bases. Per germline, CDR1 LGHNA and CDR2 YSLEER. V lost 1 base to trimming and J lost 0 bases; unmatched junction nucleotides: 0. CDR3 size: 16 residues.